Below, 16 T cell receptor beta chains from the same sample are listed, as sequenced in a study of blood T cells in healthy people across ages (dated by TCRdb to about 2015). Libraries were prepared through 5' RACE. Instrument on record: Illumina HiSeq 2500. A second about 7 to 12 cycle PCR used a sample-barcoded 5' primer and a J-beta primer mix. TCRdb passed the public sequencing reads through fastp at Q25 and MiXCR, retaining productive beta sequences. Rows with one shared CDR3 protein collapse into an entry with the most common genes and DNA. The sample data list around 1,500,000 distinct CDR3 sequences, and 42% of these were observed just once. The ten biggest clones cover 7.9% of the sample. The sequenced sample was blood. The receptors here all came from a woman aged 18-35 years in good health.

This clonotype has at least ten counts. A read error may produce the germline difference seen at one junction end. V usage is TRBV5-1 and J usage is TRBJ1-1; 7 bases match TRBD1. The CDR3 sequence is 14 residues long. In germline, CDR1 is SGHRS, CDR2 YFSETQ. CDR3 DNA: TGTGCCAGCAGTTTACAGGGGATGAACACTGAAGCTTTCTTT. Translating gives CASSLQGMNTEAFF. The full variable domain, rest sourced from reference TRBV5-1 and TRBJ1-1, is KAGVTQTPRYLIKTRGQQVTLSCSPISGHRSVSWYQQTPGQGLQFLFEYFSETQRNKGNFPGRFSGRQFSNSRSEMNVSTLELGDSALYLCASSLQGMNTEAFFGQGTRLTVV.

The rearrangement links TRBV10-3 to TRBJ1-2; 9 positions match TRBD1. This CDR3 has 16 amino acids. V lost 6 bases and J lost 5; bases outside the gene matches: 13. Germline-derived CDR1 and CDR2 are ENHRY and SYGVKD. CDR3 loop: CAIRTDRGQGWYGYTF. CDR3 nucleotide sequence: TGTGCCATCAGGACCGACAGGGGACAGGGATGGTATGGCTACACCTTC.

This clonotype has a handful of counts. The rearrangement joins TRBV10-3 to TRBJ2-5; 7 bases fit TRBD1. Trimming took 2 bases from V and 1 from J; bases not matched to a gene: 7. Germline-derived CDR1 and CDR2 are ENHRY and SYGVKD. The CDR3 has 16 amino acids. CDR3 DNA: TGTGCCATCAGTGAGGATCAAGGGGGCCCCCAAGAGACCCAGTACTTC. It codes for CAISEDQGGPQETQYF.

The chain couples TRBV11-2 to TRBJ2-1; D is undetermined. The CDR3 is 15 residues long. The germline V and J ends were trimmed by 5 bases and 4 bases, with 15 bases remaining between them. CDR1 and CDR2 (germline): SGHAT, FQNNGV. This chain's CDR3 is CASSTGANLYNEQFF. As DNA, the CDR3 is TGTGCCAGCAGCACCGGAGCTAACCTTTACAATGAGCAGTTCTTC.

This clonotype has just a few counts. The V call is TRBV6-1, the J call TRBJ2-7; tentatively, D is TRBD1 (5 bases). V lost 7 bases to trimming and J lost 1 base, with 23 bases between them. The germline V gene has CDR1 MNHNS and CDR2 SASEGT. This CDR3 is built from 17 residues. The CDR3, as DNA: TGTGCCAGCATGCCCAGGGTCGGCAGCGCAGGGTCCTACGAGCAGTACTTC. This sequence encodes CASMPRVGSAGSYEQYF.

In its sample, this clonotype was seen many times. V usage is TRBV10-3 and J usage is TRBJ1-2, with TRBD1 identical over 8 bases. This CDR3 is 14 amino acids long. J gave up 4 bases and V 6 bases, and 7 bases lay outside the gene matches. In germline, CDR1 is ENHRY, CDR2 SYGVKD. CDR3 nucleotide sequence: TGTGCCATCAGGCCAGATGACAGGGGCTATGGCTACACCTTC. Protein: CAIRPDDRGYGYTF.

This clonotype was found a few times. The chain uses TRBV6-2 or TRBV6-3 and TRBJ2-7; the D gene could be TRBD1 or TRBD2 (6 bases each). The CDR3 is 13 amino acids. Germline V gene sequence: CDR1 MNHEY, CDR2 SVGEGT. Trimming took 0 bases from V and 6 from J, leaving 9 bases between them. CDR3: CASSYSEGGEQYF. The CDR3, as DNA: TGTGCCAGCAGTTACTCTGAGGGGGGCGAGCAGTACTTC.

The chain carries TRBV9 and TRBJ2-5; 11 bases fit TRBD1. The CDR3 length is 15 residues. Germline loops: CDR1 SGDLS, CDR2 YYNGEE. Trimming took 6 bases from V and 3 from J; bases not matched to a gene: 7. CDR3 sequence reads: CASTTGTGGEETQYF. In nucleotides, the CDR3 is TGTGCCAGCACCACAGGGACAGGGGGGGAAGAGACCCAGTACTTC.

The chain employs TRBV5-1 and TRBJ2-1; perhaps TRBD1 as D (6 bases). The ends were cut back, 0 bases at V and 4 bases at J, with 14 bases in the middle. The CDR3 loop spans 16 amino acids. CDR1 and CDR2 from the germline V gene are SGHRS and YFSETQ. The DNA for the CDR3 is TGCGCCAGCAGCTTGGGACAGGAGAGATTTTACAATGAGCAGTTCTTC. Its protein is CASSLGQERFYNEQFF.

The chain combines TRBV11-2 with TRBJ2-1, with D possibly matching TRBD1 (5 bases). This CDR3 is built from 15 residues. V was trimmed by 0 bases and J by 5 bases, leaving 11 bases between them. Germline-derived CDR1 and CDR2 are SGHAT and FQNNGV. CDR3: CASSLDAGPNNEQFF. The CDR3 nucleotides are TGTGCCAGCAGCTTAGATGCAGGGCCCAACAATGAGCAGTTCTTC.

The chain has TRBV18 and TRBJ2-3, with TRBD2 matching over 7 bases. The germline CDR1 and CDR2 sequences are KGHSH and LQKENI. The CDR3 extends over 15 amino acids. V was pared by 4 bases and J by 2 bases, with 6 bases of the junction left unmatched. The CDR3 protein is CASSRDYLSTDTQYF. CDR3 bases: TGTGCCAGCTCACGGGACTATCTATCCACAGATACGCAGTATTTT. Looking up the rest from reference TRBV18 and TRBJ2-3 gives the full variable domain: NAGVMQNPRHLVRRRGQEARLRCSPMKGHSHVYWYRQLPEEGLKFMVYLQKENIIDESGMPKERFSAEFPKEGPSILRIQQVVRGDSAAYFCASSRDYLSTDTQYFGPGTRLTVL.

This clonotype was seen ten or more times. The V gene is TRBV9, the J gene TRBJ1-2; TRBD1 matches at 12 bases. The germline V gene encodes CDR1 SGDLS and CDR2 YYNGEE. The length of the CDR3 is 16 residues. V shed 2 bases and J 0 bases; nucleotides not matched to a gene: 2. DNA of the CDR3: TGTGCCAGCAGCGTCGGGACAGGGGGCACTAACTATGGCTACACCTTC. This sequence encodes CASSVGTGGTNYGYTF.

The chain recombines TRBV9 with TRBJ2-5; 9 bases map to TRBD1. The CDR3 length is 14 residues. Germline trimming cut 3 bases from V and 4 bases from J; bases unmatched to any gene: 4. CDR1 is SGDLS and CDR2 is YYNGEE in the germline V gene. CDR3 residues: CASSDRGRSETQYF. CDR3 nucleotide sequence: TGTGCCAGCAGCGACAGGGGGCGCTCAGAGACCCAGTACTTC. Based on the CDR3 plus reference TRBV9 and TRBJ2-5, the full variable domain is DSGVTQTPKHLITATGQRVTLRCSPRSGDLSVYWYQQSLDQGLQFLIQYYNGEERAKGNILERFSAQQFPDLHSELNLSSLELGDSALYFCASSDRGRSETQYFGPGTRLLVL.

The J gene is TRBJ1-1, the V gene TRBV4-1; tentatively, D is TRBD1 (5 bases). The CDR3 consists of 14 residues. Trimming took off 6 bases at V and 3 bases at J, with 14 bases between the two ends. Germline V gives CDR1 MGHRA, CDR2 YSYEKL. CDR3 loop: CASSLPGGDTEAFF. The CDR3 DNA is TGCGCCAGCAGTCTCCCCGGGGGTGACACTGAAGCTTTCTTT.

The table lists this clonotype with a few counts. The J gene is TRBJ1-2, the V gene TRBV20-1; D is unresolved. Trimming took 6 bases from V and 4 from J, leaving 15 bases between them. In germline, CDR1 is DFQATT, CDR2 SNEGSKA (reference sequence). The CDR3 is 13 residues long. CDR3 residues: CSALVPGFYGYTF. The DNA for the CDR3 is TGCAGTGCCCTTGTGCCAGGTTTCTATGGCTACACCTTC.

This clonotype was seen many times. This chain joins TRBV12-3 or TRBV12-4 and TRBJ2-1, with a possible D match to TRBD2 (5 bases). Deletions cut 4 bases from V and 5 bases from J, with 12 bases between. The CDR3 extends over 14 amino acids. CDR3 DNA sequence: TGTGCCAGCAGTTCCCTGGCCGGGGACAATGAGCAGTTCTTC. It yields the protein CASSSLAGDNEQFF.